This T cell receptor (beta chain) was sequenced for a study of blood T cell repertoires in COVID-19. Study-wide context: The samples span acute and convalescent COVID-19 from the United States, Italy and Spain. Nucleic acid was either cDNA or gDNA, and it came from T cells, B-cell-depleted T cells, or PBMCs.

In the study's own analysis: Nucleated cell counts were estimated from reference gene primer amplification. The table came from immunoSEQ multiplex PCR; TCRdb's copy has only in-frame clones and leaves some out. Clone size and the V and J calls come from that table; the DNA yielded D and trimming. The sample lists roughly 300,000 clones, more than 80% occurring once. The V end was cut by 2 bases, the J end by 1 base, with 11 bases between. CDR1 and CDR2 (germline): MNHNS, SASEGT. CDR3 length: 15 amino acids. The chain employs TRBV6-1 and TRBJ1-1; D might be TRBD1 (6 bases). This receptor was identified in a man aged 18-30 years who had recovered from COVID-19. The sample comprised peripheral blood. The CDR3 DNA follows: TGTGCCAGCAGTGAATTCGGCAGGGGGAACACTGAAGCTTTCTTT. Encoded protein: CASSEFGRGNTEAFF.